This TCR beta chain was recovered during a study of blood T cells in healthy people across ages. To note about this clonotype: The antigen remains undetermined.

A second about 7 to 11 cycle PCR used barcoded and J-beta primers. Each cDNA molecule received a tag from a template-switch adaptor that had 12 random nucleotides. MiXCR, applied by TCRdb to the 5' RACE reads, yields one record per CDR3 protein. The repertoire holds about 1.6 million distinct CDR3 sequences, approximately 32% seen once, with roughly 12% in the top ten. Overall study findings and caveats: Across the age range, TCR beta diversity per million T cells fell in a roughly linear way.

CDR3 size: 13 residues. V lost 1 base and J 5 bases, leaving 10 bases between the germline ends. Germline CDR1 is SGHDT and CDR2 is YYEEEE. This receptor was obtained from a woman in her thirties in good health. The material sequenced was blood. This chain uses TRBV5-6 with TRBJ2-7; possibly TRBD1 or TRBD2 for D (5 bases each). The CDR3 coding sequence is TGTGCCAGCAGCTTGTGGGGGTACCACGAGCAGTACTTC. Protein product: CASSLWGYHEQYF. Full variable domain (rest looked up from reference TRBV5-6 and TRBJ2-7): DAGVTQSPTHLIKTRGQQVTLRCSPKSGHDTVSWYQQALGQGPQFIFQYYEEEERQRGNFPDRFSGHQFPNYSSELNVNALLLGDSALYLCASSLWGYHEQYFGPGTRLTVT.